One and the same sample provided the 27 T cell receptor beta chains below, sequenced in a study of shared clonotypes between healthy human individuals. Data came from immunoSEQ multiplex PCR; TCRdb stores just in-frame clones and leaves some out. The sample carries approximately 2.1 million clones, 90% to 95% recorded once. Input material: naive CD4+ T cells from PBMCs. Subset specified: CD45RA+ positively selected. The source is a man younger than 30 in good health. Some clones in this sample may be carry-over from other donors' samples.

The chain has TRBV28 and TRBJ1-2; D uncertain. Germline V gene data show CDR1 as MDHEN and CDR2 as SYDVKM. V was trimmed by 7 bases and J by 0 bases, leaving 6 bases between them. This CDR3 spans 12 amino acids. The CDR3 DNA follows: TGTGCCAGCAAGAGGGCTAACTATGGCTACACCTTC. As protein: CASKRANYGYTF.

J is TRBJ2-1 and V is TRBV11-2; 9 nucleotides line up with TRBD2. This CDR3 is 15 amino acids long. Trimming cost V 7 bases and J 13 bases; bases outside gene matches: 17. Looked up from germline, CDR1 is SGHAT and CDR2 is FQNNGV. The CDR3 loop is CASTPQVVASGDQFF. In DNA, the CDR3 is TGTGCCAGCACTCCCCAAGTTGTGGCTAGCGGGGATCAGTTCTTC.

This clone was seen only a few times. The chain's CDR3 is CASSLGRGGTEAFF. The CDR3 nucleotides read TGTGCCAGCAGCTTAGGCAGGGGAGGCACTGAAGCTTTCTTT. The rearrangement joins TRBV11-2 to TRBJ1-1; D may be TRBD1 (6 bases). The CDR3 loop spans 14 amino acids. Germline loops: CDR1 SGHAT, CDR2 FQNNGV. V dropped 1 base and J dropped 4 bases, with 10 bases sitting between them. The complete variable domain, with remaining parts taken from reference TRBV11-2 and TRBJ1-1, reads EAGVAQSPRYKIIEKRQSVAFWCNPISGHATLYWYQQILGQGPKLLIQFQNNGVVDDSQLPKDRFSAERLKGVDSTLKIQPAKLEDSAVYLCASSLGRGGTEAFFGQGTRLTVV.

Turning to this clone: This CDR3 is also generated by other DNA sequences in the sample. Here the CDR3 DNA reads TGTGCCAGCTCCCAACTCGCGAGCTCCTACAATGAGCAGTTCTTC. Its translation is CASSQLASSYNEQFF. The chain links TRBV18 to TRBJ2-1; D not certain. V dropped 6 bases and J dropped 0 bases, with 12 bases sitting between them. The CDR3 loop spans 15 amino acids. Per germline, CDR1 KGHSH and CDR2 LQKENI.

The V gene is TRBV28, the J gene TRBJ2-3; the D gene is possibly TRBD2 (6 bases). The V end lost 6 bases, the J end lost 2 bases, and 15 bases lay between the germline ends. The germline gives CDR1 MDHEN, CDR2 SYDVKM. The CDR3 is 15 residues long. CDR3: CASSPTRDSTDTQYF. DNA for the CDR3: TGTGCCAGCAGCCCTACCCGGGACTCCACAGATACGCAGTATTTT. The full variable domain, rest sourced from reference TRBV28 and TRBJ2-3, is DVKVTQSSRYLVKRTGEKVFLECVQDMDHENMFWYRQDPGLGLRLIYFSYDVKMKEKGDIPEGYSVSREKKERFSLILESASTNQTSMYLCASSPTRDSTDTQYFGPGTRLTVL.

Turning to this clone: The same CDR3 can be traced to other DNA sequences in this sample. This rearrangement joins TRBV6-5 to TRBJ1-1, with D tentatively TRBD1 (5 bases). This CDR3 contains 13 residues. The V and J ends lost 2 bases and 4 bases respectively, with 8 bases between them. Germline CDR1 is MNHEY and CDR2 is SVGAGI. CDR3 region: CASSYQGGTEAFF. CDR3 nucleotide sequence: TGTGCCAGCAGTTACCAGGGAGGCACTGAAGCTTTCTTT.

The V gene is TRBV6-1, the J gene TRBJ1-2, with TRBD1 as a possible D gene (5 bases). The V and J ends lost 7 bases and 8 bases respectively, with 17 bases between them. The CDR3 totals 13 residues. CDR1 is MNHNS, CDR2 SASEGT, per germline. The chain's CDR3 is CASIRTSPGGYTF. The CDR3 DNA follows: TGTGCCAGCATTCGGACATCGCCCGGAGGCTACACCTTC.

The chain joins TRBV5-1 to TRBJ1-3; D is perhaps TRBD1 (6 bases). The V end lost 3 bases, the J end lost 8 bases, and 15 bases lay between the germline ends. The germline V gene has CDR1 SGHRS and CDR2 YFSETQ. The CDR3 length is 14 residues. The CDR3 region is CASSSGTPGDTIYF. CDR3 in DNA: TGCGCCAGCAGCTCCGGGACACCGGGGGACACCATATATTTT.

The chain combines TRBV5-1 with TRBJ2-7; TRBD1 matches 8 bases. After removal of 4 bases from V and 6 bases from J, the junction contained 3 bases not matched to a gene. The CDR3 totals 12 residues. Per germline, CDR1 SGHRS and CDR2 YFSETQ. The DNA for the CDR3 is TGCGCCAGCAGCATGGACAGGGCCGAGCAGTACTTC. It specifies CASSMDRAEQYF.

The chain is built from TRBV5-4 and TRBJ2-2; D may be TRBD1 (7 bases). The CDR3 is 16 residues long. Germline V gene data show CDR1 as SGHNT and CDR2 as YYREEE (reference sequence). Trimming removed 4 bases from V and 2 bases from J, with 15 bases in between. The CDR3 reads CASSPGQGGNTGELFF. The CDR3 DNA reads as TGTGCCAGCAGCCCAGGGCAGGGGGGAAACACCGGGGAGCTGTTTTTT.

This chain uses TRBV27 with TRBJ1-4; D is undetermined. This CDR3 comprises 14 residues. V lost 6 bases and J 10 bases, leaving 18 bases between the germline ends. Germline V gene lookup returns CDR1 MNHEY and CDR2 SMNVEV (reference sequence). CDR3 nucleotide sequence: TGTGCCAGCAGCTCGGGGTGGGATGGAGCAAAACTGTTTTTT. Encoded protein: CASSSGWDGAKLFF.

This rearrangement joins TRBV5-1 to TRBJ2-3; D is unclear. There are 18 residues in the CDR3. CDR1 and CDR2 (germline): SGHRS, YFSETQ. Trimming took off 0 bases at V and 2 bases at J, with 19 bases between the two ends. CDR3 sequence (DNA): TGCGCCAGCAGCTTGGTTCAAACGGGTCCTGGGTACACAGATACGCAGTATTTT. As protein: CASSLVQTGPGYTDTQYF.

The chain couples TRBV5-1 to TRBJ1-1; D is unresolved. Germline-derived CDR1 and CDR2 are SGHRS and YFSETQ. Trimming took 5 bases from V and 4 from J, leaving 15 bases between them. CDR3 length: 14 amino acids. CDR3 coding DNA: TGCGCCAGCAGTCCAACGGTGGGTAGCACTGAAGCTTTCTTT. Translating it yields CASSPTVGSTEAFF.

This clone showed up just once. This chain joins TRBV7-2 and TRBJ1-1; possibly TRBD1 for D (6 bases). Germline V gene lookup returns CDR1 SGHTA and CDR2 FQGNSA. V was trimmed by 2 bases and J by 8 bases, leaving 12 bases between them. This CDR3 region has 13 residues. As DNA, the CDR3 is TGTGCCAGCAGCTTAAACAGGGTACGCGAAGCTTTCTTT. Amino acids: CASSLNRVREAFF. Full variable domain (outside the CDR3, taken from reference TRBV7-2 and TRBJ1-1): GAGVSQSPSNKVTEKGKDVELRCDPISGHTALYWYRQSLGQGLEFLIYFQGNSAPDKSGLPSDRFSAERTGGSVSTLTIQRTQQEDSAVYLCASSLNRVREAFFGQGTRLTVV.

Note on this clone: This sample also contains other DNA sequences that code for the same CDR3. The chain couples TRBV11-2 to TRBJ2-1, with D possibly being TRBD1 (7 bases). The CDR3 runs 14 residues. Germline values: CDR1 SGHAT, CDR2 FQNNGV. Deletions cut 0 bases from V and 8 bases from J, with 11 bases between. This CDR3 reads CASSLDRGVDEQFF. The CDR3 bases are TGTGCCAGCAGCTTAGACAGGGGGGTTGATGAGCAGTTCTTC.

The rearrangement uses TRBV25-1 and TRBJ2-2; no clear D. Trimming removed 5 bases from V and 2 bases from J, with 9 bases in between. The CDR3 has 14 residues. The V gene's germline CDR1 is MGHDK and CDR2 SYGVNS. CDR3 in DNA: TGTGCCAGCAGTATCGGTCTAAACACCGGGGAGCTGTTTTTT. It translates to CASSIGLNTGELFF. Together with reference TRBV25-1 and TRBJ2-2, the CDR3 gives the full variable domain: EADIYQTPRYLVIGTGKKITLECSQTMGHDKMYWYQQDPGMELHLIHYSYGVNSTEKGDLSSESTVSRIRTEHFPLTLESARPSHTSQYLCASSIGLNTGELFFGEGSRLTVL.

The chain employs TRBV5-8 and TRBJ1-2; tentative D call: TRBD1 (5 bases). The V gene's germline CDR1 is SGHTS and CDR2 YDEGEE. The CDR3 is 15 amino acids. V was trimmed by 2 bases and J by 4 bases, leaving 15 bases between them. The chain's CDR3 is CASSLVRQGLYGYTF. CDR3 in DNA: TGTGCCAGCAGCTTAGTAAGGCAGGGACTCTATGGCTACACCTTC.

V is TRBV5-1 and J is TRBJ2-1; 8 positions match TRBD1. This CDR3 is 16 amino acids long. With V trimmed by 6 bases and J by 7 bases, 15 bases remained unmatched. Germline V gene lookup returns CDR1 SGHRS and CDR2 YFSETQ. The DNA for the CDR3 is TGCGCCAGCAACCAGGAGGGGACAGGCACTTTTAATGAGCAGTTCTTC. This encodes CASNQEGTGTFNEQFF.

The V call is TRBV27, the J call TRBJ2-7; TRBD1 is a possible D gene (5 bases). Trimming cost V 6 bases and J 0 bases, with 15 bases left between them. Germline CDR1 reads MNHEY; CDR2 reads SMNVEV (reference sequence). CDR3 length: 15 amino acids. This CDR3 is CASSKKGQDSYEQYF. CDR3 DNA: TGTGCCAGCAGCAAAAAGGGGCAGGACTCCTACGAGCAGTACTTC.

The chain couples TRBV5-1 to TRBJ2-3; 11 bases map to TRBD2. The J segment lost 0 bases and the V segment lost 6 bases, leaving 6 bases of the junction unmatched. The CDR3 is made up of 16 amino acids. The germline V gene encodes CDR1 SGHRS and CDR2 YFSETQ. This CDR3 is CASTTSGSMSTDTQYF. The CDR3 DNA is TGCGCCAGCACTACTAGCGGGAGTATGAGCACAGATACGCAGTATTTT.

CDR3 region: CASSEDLVRETQYF. In DNA form, the CDR3 reads TGTGCCAGCAGTGAAGATTTGGTCCGGGAGACCCAGTACTTC. The rearrangement joins TRBV6-1 to TRBJ2-5; no definite D call. This CDR3 has 14 residues. Between the trimmed V and J ends, which lost 1 base and 5 bases, there was a span of 11 bases. Germline lookup yields CDR1 MNHNS and CDR2 SASEGT.

Notes on this clone: Different DNA sequences within this sample yield the same CDR3. The CDR3 spells CASQGRGNQPQHF. CDR3 bases: TGTGCCAGCCAGGGGAGGGGCAATCAGCCCCAGCATTTT. The chain carries TRBV19 and TRBJ1-5, with D perhaps matching TRBD1 (6 bases). Germline assignment: CDR1 LNHDA and CDR2 SQIVND (reference sequence). There are 13 residues in the CDR3. V lost 9 bases and J 2 bases, leaving 11 bases between the germline ends.

The chain uses TRBV6-1 and TRBJ2-5, with D possibly being TRBD1 (5 bases). This CDR3 contains 15 residues. Per the germline V gene, CDR1 is MNHNS and CDR2 is SASEGT. Between the trimmed V and J ends, which lost 6 bases and 2 bases, there was a span of 16 bases. The CDR3 reads CASRGNPKGQETQYF. In DNA form, the CDR3 reads TGTGCCAGCAGGGGAAACCCAAAGGGGCAAGAGACCCAGTACTTC.

Here the CDR3 reads CASSLERGDRGFMNTEAFF. The CDR3 DNA follows: TGTGCCAGCAGTTTAGAGCGGGGAGACAGGGGCTTCATGAACACTGAAGCTTTCTTT. This rearrangement joins TRBV28 to TRBJ1-1, with TRBD1 matching 8 bases. Germline V gene data show CDR1 as MDHEN and CDR2 as SYDVKM. The CDR3 spans 19 residues. With 2 bases clipped from V and 0 bases from J, the junction kept 14 bases outside the gene matches.

This clone was counted a few times. The chain joins TRBV30 to TRBJ1-1; D might be TRBD1 (5 bases). V was cut by 4 bases and J by 4 bases, with 13 bases left in between. Germline V lookup: CDR1 GTSNPN, CDR2 SVGIG (reference sequence). CDR3 length: 13 residues. The CDR3 here is CAWIQGYATEAFF. The CDR3 region has the DNA TGTGCCTGGATCCAGGGTTATGCCACTGAAGCTTTCTTT.

The gene calls are TRBV2 and TRBJ2-7; D might be TRBD2 (6 bases). Germline loops: CDR1 SNHLY, CDR2 FYNNEI. V lost 6 bases and J 4 bases, leaving 16 bases between the germline ends. This CDR3 contains 14 residues. The CDR3 DNA is TGTGCCAGCAGCCGAGAGGAGGGGCGGTACGAGCAGTACTTC. Amino acids: CASSREEGRYEQYF.

The chain is built from TRBV7-9 and TRBJ1-1; tentative D call: TRBD1 (6 bases). The CDR3 contains 16 residues. CDR1 and CDR2 (germline): SEHNR, FQNEAQ (reference sequence). Trimming removed 5 bases from V and 0 bases from J, with 16 bases in between. CDR3 nucleotide sequence: TGTGCCAGCAGCCAACCCAGGGGTTTTATGAACACTGAAGCTTTCTTT. Its translation is CASSQPRGFMNTEAFF.